The 30 T cell receptor beta chains below come from one sample, sequenced in a study of memory CD8 T cells in hepatitis C reinfection. Libraries were prepared by immunoSEQ multiplex PCR; TCRdb keeps only in-frame clonotypes and omits some of them. The sample has around 45,000 clones, around 87% seen once. Indicated time point: peak reinfection, 3 to 8 weeks after reinfection detection. No in vitro expansion preceded TCR sequencing of the sorted cells. The material sequenced was naive CD8+ T cells sorted from blood. Receptor source: a man between 18 and 35 years old with hepatitis C virus infection.

The V call is TRBV6-1, the J call TRBJ2-7; D might be TRBD1 (6 bases). Trimming stripped 3 bases from V and 3 bases from J, with 12 bases between. In germline, CDR1 is MNHNS, CDR2 SASEGT. This CDR3 has 14 amino acids. CDR3 protein: CASSEENRVYEQYF. In DNA, the CDR3 is TGTGCCAGCAGTGAGGAGAACAGGGTCTACGAGCAGTACTTC.

The V gene is TRBV5-4, the J gene TRBJ2-3; D possibly corresponds to TRBD2 (5 bases). CDR3 length: 15 amino acids. The V end was cut by 3 bases, the J end by 4 bases, with 15 bases between. Germline lookup yields CDR1 SGHNT and CDR2 YYREEE (reference sequence). In DNA, the CDR3 is TGTGCCAGCAGCTCGCCGGGCGAGGGCGCAGATACGCAGTATTTT. Translation gives CASSSPGEGADTQYF.

This chain links TRBV10-3 with TRBJ2-5; TRBD2 matches at 10 bases. CDR3 length: 16 amino acids. Trimming at V came to 2 bases and at J to 5 bases, leaving 8 bases not matched to a gene. Germline lookup yields CDR1 ENHRY and CDR2 SYGVKD. The CDR3 region has the DNA TGTGCCATCAGTGAGGTGGCTAGCGGGGGTATGGAGACCCAGTACTTC. The encoded protein is CAISEVASGGMETQYF.

CDR3 sequence reads: CASSLGGGAADTQYF. In DNA form, the CDR3 reads TGTGCCAGCAGCTTGGGGGGAGGAGCGGCAGATACGCAGTATTTT. V usage is TRBV5-6 and J usage is TRBJ2-3; D is perhaps TRBD2 (6 bases). The ends were cut back, 0 bases at V and 4 bases at J, with 12 bases in the middle. The CDR3 spans 15 residues. Germline CDR1 SGHDT, CDR2 YYEEEE.

J is TRBJ1-1 and V is TRBV12-5; D is unresolved. This CDR3 comprises 13 residues. Germline CDR1 and CDR2: LGHNT and FRNRAP. V was cut by 8 bases and J by 0 bases, with 10 bases left in between. The CDR3 region is CASLGSLNTEAFF. In DNA, the CDR3 is TGTGCTAGTCTAGGGAGTTTGAACACTGAAGCTTTCTTT.

This clone was seen only once. This chain uses TRBV9 with TRBJ2-2; 10 nucleotides match TRBD1. Germline loops: CDR1 SGDLS, CDR2 YYNGEE. J was trimmed by 6 bases and V by 4 bases; bases with no gene match: 3. The CDR3 totals 14 residues. The CDR3 loop is CASSLDRGPGELFF. CDR3 nucleotide sequence: TGTGCCAGCAGCCTCGACAGGGGGCCCGGGGAGCTGTTTTTT.

The chain carries TRBV4-1 and TRBJ2-7; D call uncertain. In germline, CDR1 is MGHRA, CDR2 YSYEKL. V lost 3 bases, J lost 0 bases, and 12 bases lay in between. The CDR3 spans 15 residues. CDR3 DNA sequence: TGCGCCAGCAGCCAGGGTATAGGTAGCTCCTACGAGCAGTACGTC. Its protein product is CASSQGIGSSYEQYV.

The chain carries TRBV28 and TRBJ1-4, with D uncertain. V lost 2 bases and J lost 2, with 9 bases in between. There are 15 residues in the CDR3. Germline V lookup: CDR1 MDHEN, CDR2 SYDVKM. The CDR3 sequence: CASSLMAATNEKLFF. DNA for the CDR3: TGTGCCAGCAGTTTAATGGCGGCGACTAATGAAAAACTGTTTTTT.

The rearrangement links TRBV6-1 to TRBJ2-3, with a tentative D call TRBD2 (6 bases). The CDR3 totals 17 residues. Germline CDR1 MNHNS, CDR2 SASEGT. Deletions cut 2 bases from V and 2 bases from J, with 17 bases between. CDR3 in amino acids: CASSENYGGGPTDTQYF. The CDR3 coding sequence is TGTGCCAGCAGTGAAAATTATGGGGGAGGACCCACAGATACGCAGTATTTT.

This clone was seen a handful of times. The gene calls are TRBV29-1 and TRBJ2-3; tentatively, D is TRBD2 (7 bases). Trimming took off 0 bases at V and 4 bases at J, with 11 bases between the two ends. In germline, CDR1 is SQVTM, CDR2 ANQGSEA. This CDR3 region has 14 residues. The CDR3 reads CSVEEGRGADTQYF. CDR3 sequence (DNA): TGCAGCGTTGAAGAGGGGAGGGGGGCAGATACGCAGTATTTT.

The V and J genes are TRBV7-9 and TRBJ1-3; D call uncertain. The DNA end is more similar to TRBJ2-2, so the J call may be wrong. This CDR3 spans 15 amino acids. Germline V gives CDR1 SEHNR, CDR2 FQNEAQ (reference sequence). The CDR3 region is CASSPPGQYTGELFF. CDR3 in DNA: TGTGCCAGCAGCCCTCCCGGCCAGTACACCGGGGAGCTGTTTTTT.

This chain links TRBV6-1 with TRBJ1-1; the D is unclear. V shed 6 bases and J shed 1 base, with 9 bases lying between them. This CDR3 is 13 amino acids long. Germline-derived CDR1 and CDR2 are MNHNS and SASEGT. DNA of the CDR3: TGTGCCAGCAGCCCCGGTGGGAACACTGAAGCTTTCTTT. It translates to CASSPGGNTEAFF.

This chain joins TRBV6-1 and TRBJ1-5; 7 nucleotides line up with TRBD1. V was clipped by 3 bases and J by 4 bases; unmatched bases: 3. The CDR3 is 14 amino acids. Germline V gene sequence: CDR1 MNHNS, CDR2 SASEGT. CDR3 in DNA: TGTGCCAGCAGTGATGGCAGGGGGAATCAGCCCCAGCATTTT. It codes for CASSDGRGNQPQHF.

The chain couples TRBV27 to TRBJ2-1; D ambiguous. The V gene lost 5 bases and the J gene lost 7 bases, with 18 bases spanning the gap. In germline, CDR1 is MNHEY, CDR2 SMNVEV (reference sequence). The CDR3 is 15 residues long. CDR3 residues: CASSPDSATVNEQFF. CDR3 bases: TGTGCCAGCAGTCCTGACTCCGCGACGGTAAATGAGCAGTTCTTC.

V usage is TRBV5-1 and J usage is TRBJ2-1; 10 bases fit TRBD2. With 4 bases clipped from V and 7 bases from J, the junction kept 8 bases outside the gene matches. Germline V CDR1 and CDR2: SGHRS, YFSETQ. This CDR3 region has 15 residues. CDR3 amino acids: CASSGASGSVNEQFF. DNA for the CDR3: TGCGCCAGCAGCGGGGCTAGCGGGAGTGTAAATGAGCAGTTCTTC.

The rearrangement joins TRBV6-5 to TRBJ2-7; 8 positions match TRBD2. Trimming removed 5 bases from V and 4 bases from J; junction bases left unmatched: 7. Per the germline V gene, CDR1 is MNHEY and CDR2 is SVGAGI. The CDR3 runs 14 residues. The CDR3 reads CASSPSGRRYEQYF. The CDR3 DNA sequence: TGTGCCAGCAGTCCCAGCGGGAGACGGTACGAGCAGTACTTC.

A few counts support this clone. V usage is TRBV5-6 and J usage is TRBJ2-1; the D is unclear. CDR3 length: 11 amino acids. Trimming left V 4 bases short and J 8 bases short, with 7 bases between. Germline assignment: CDR1 SGHDT and CDR2 YYEEEE. CDR3 amino acids: CASSSMYEQFF. CDR3 bases: TGTGCCAGCAGCAGCATGTATGAGCAGTTCTTC.

The chain has TRBV27 and TRBJ2-7; TRBD1 matches 9 bases. The CDR3 has 14 amino acids. Germline V gives CDR1 MNHEY, CDR2 SMNVEV (reference sequence). The J segment lost 6 bases and the V segment lost 5 bases, leaving 8 bases of the junction unmatched. CDR3 nucleotide sequence: TGTGCCAGCAGTATGACCGGGACAGGGTCCGAGCAGTACTTC. Its translation: CASSMTGTGSEQYF.

This chain uses TRBV10-3 with TRBJ2-7; 13 positions agree with TRBD2. The CDR3 extends over 15 amino acids. The V gene's germline CDR1 is ENHRY and CDR2 SYGVKD. The V and J ends lost 7 bases and 4 bases, in that order; junction bases with no gene match: 7. The CDR3 DNA reads as TGTGCCATCACGTACGGGACTAGCGGGAAATACGAGCAGTACTTC. This gives the protein CAITYGTSGKYEQYF.

Only one count was recorded for this clone. The rearrangement joins TRBV4-1 to TRBJ1-2, with 8 bases that match TRBD1. V was clipped by 3 bases and J by 4 bases; unmatched bases: 7. The CDR3 is 15 residues long. Germline lookup yields CDR1 MGHRA and CDR2 YSYEKL. The CDR3, as DNA: TGCGCCAGCAGCCAGATGACAGGGGTGGGCTATGGCTACACCTTC. As protein: CASSQMTGVGYGYTF.

The rearrangement uses TRBV2 and TRBJ2-1, with 11 bases aligning to TRBD2. V lost 5 bases and J lost 3; bases outside the gene matches: 6. Germline loops: CDR1 SNHLY, CDR2 FYNNEI. The CDR3 has 16 amino acids. The CDR3 nucleotides read TGTGCCAGCAGTCCTCCCGGGACTAGCGGCTACAATGAGCAGTTCTTC. Translating gives CASSPPGTSGYNEQFF.

The rearrangement joins TRBV20-1 to TRBJ2-1; D is possibly TRBD1 (7 bases). With 6 bases removed from V and 8 bases from J, the gap between germline ends came to 11 bases. Looked up from germline, CDR1 is DFQATT and CDR2 is SNEGSKA (reference sequence). The CDR3 runs 11 residues. The CDR3 DNA reads TGCAGTGCCCGGAGGGGGCATGAGCAGTTCTTC. Its protein product is CSARRGHEQFF.

J is TRBJ1-2 and V is TRBV10-3; D may be TRBD1 (6 bases). The CDR3 extends over 15 amino acids. Germline assignment: CDR1 ENHRY and CDR2 SYGVKD. Trimming shortened V by 3 bases and J by 7 bases, and 18 bases separated the two germline ends. CDR3 sequence reads: CAISEGQGNGGGYTF. CDR3 nucleotides: TGTGCCATCAGTGAAGGGCAGGGGAATGGTGGTGGCTACACCTTC.

The rearrangement links TRBV28 to TRBJ2-1, with D possibly matching TRBD2 (5 bases). Per the germline V gene, CDR1 is MDHEN and CDR2 is SYDVKM. The V end was cut by 1 base, the J end by 8 bases, with 15 bases between. This CDR3 contains 15 residues. The CDR3, as DNA: TGTGCCAGCAGTTTATCCGACCCCCTCGGGGATGAGCAGTTCTTC. As protein: CASSLSDPLGDEQFF.

The V and J genes are TRBV4-1 and TRBJ1-5, with no clear D. Trimming shortened V by 0 bases and J by 1 base, and 7 bases separated the two germline ends. The CDR3 covers 15 residues. Per the germline V gene, CDR1 is MGHRA and CDR2 is YSYEKL. In DNA, the CDR3 is TGCGCCAGCAGCCAAGAATCGGGGAGCAATCAGCCCCAGCATTTT. It codes for CASSQESGSNQPQHF.

The rearrangement uses TRBV19 and TRBJ2-3, with 11 bases fitting TRBD2. The CDR3 sequence is 17 residues long. The germline CDR1 and CDR2 sequences are LNHDA and SQIVND (reference sequence). V gave up 3 bases and J gave up 0 bases; unmatched junction bases: 5. The CDR3 here is CASSITSGSFSTDTQYF. CDR3 bases: TGTGCCAGTAGTATTACTAGCGGGAGTTTCAGCACAGATACGCAGTATTTT.

The V and J genes are TRBV19 and TRBJ2-2; D not resolved. The CDR3 runs 15 residues. V lost 1 base to trimming and J lost 1 base, with 7 bases between them. In germline, CDR1 is LNHDA, CDR2 SQIVND (reference sequence). CDR3 residues: CASSIGTVNTGELFF. CDR3 sequence (DNA): TGTGCCAGTAGTATAGGCACGGTGAACACCGGGGAGCTGTTTTTT. The full variable domain, rest sourced from reference TRBV19 and TRBJ2-2, is DGGITQSPKYLFRKEGQNVTLSCEQNLNHDAMYWYRQDPGQGLRLIYYSQIVNDFQKGDIAEGYSVSREKKESFPLTVTSAQKNPTAFYLCASSIGTVNTGELFFGEGSRLTVL.

This clone came up a few times. CDR3: CASRPGSTEAFF. CDR3 DNA sequence: TGTGCCAGCAGACCGGGAAGCACTGAAGCTTTCTTT. J is TRBJ1-1 and V is TRBV6-6, with D hard to call. The CDR3 length is 12 residues. Germline V lookup: CDR1 MNHNY, CDR2 SVGAGI (reference sequence). V lost 6 bases and J 4 bases, leaving 9 bases between the germline ends.

The chain carries TRBV4-3 and TRBJ1-4; a weak D match, TRBD1 (5 bases). This CDR3 is 15 amino acids long. CDR1 LGHNA and CDR2 YSLEER come from the germline V gene. V was shortened by 1 base and J by 5 bases, with 11 bases between the two germline ends. CDR3: CASSQGYGGNEKLFF. DNA of the CDR3: TGCGCCAGCAGCCAAGGGTACGGGGGGAATGAAAAACTGTTTTTT.

The J gene is TRBJ2-5, the V gene TRBV6-5, with 7 bases fitting TRBD2. The germline V gene has CDR1 MNHEY and CDR2 SVGAGI. CDR3 length: 15 residues. The trim removed 0 bases at V and 0 bases at J, leaving 1 base unmatched. CDR3 DNA sequence: TGTGCCAGCAGTTACTCCCTAGCGGACCAAGAGACCCAGTACTTC. Translated, it gives CASSYSLADQETQYF.